The 26 T cell receptor beta chains in this list originate from one sample, sequenced in a study of T cells and Merkel cell carcinoma outcomes. Here immunoSEQ multiplex PCR was the method, and the copy in TCRdb shows in-frame clones only, minus some. The sample includes approximately 1,900 clones, about 92% of them seen just once. Sequencing input: tumor tissue from Merkel cell carcinoma. These receptors originate from a human donor with Merkel cell carcinoma.

The rearrangement links TRBV10-1 to TRBJ2-7; D unresolved. V lost 8 bases and J 0 bases, leaving 8 bases between the germline ends. From germline, CDR1 is WNHNN and CDR2 SYGVQD (reference sequence). This CDR3 has 12 amino acids. CDR3 nucleotides: TGCGCCAGCGGAACGGCCTCCTACGAGCAGTACTTC. Encoded protein: CASGTASYEQYF.

The sample holds one count of this clone. The rearrangement uses TRBV20-1 and TRBJ2-5; no definite D call. Germline assignment: CDR1 DFQATT and CDR2 SNEGSKA (reference sequence). The CDR3 consists of 11 residues. Trimming removed 7 bases at V and 3 bases at J, with 9 bases between. The CDR3 spells CSGQIEETQYF. The CDR3 nucleotides read TGCAGTGGCCAAATAGAAGAGACCCAGTACTTC.

The chain is built from TRBV10-3 and TRBJ2-7; 14 nucleotides agree with TRBD2. Trimming removed 2 bases from V and 4 bases from J; junction bases left unmatched: 10. The CDR3 runs to 18 residues. In germline, CDR1 is ENHRY, CDR2 SYGVKD. The CDR3 region is CAISEETSGRARGYEQYF. The CDR3 nucleotides are TGTGCCATCAGTGAGGAGACTAGCGGGAGGGCCAGAGGGTACGAGCAGTACTTC.

V gene TRBV19 combines with J gene TRBJ1-1; tentatively, D is TRBD1 (5 bases). The germline V gene encodes CDR1 LNHDA and CDR2 SQIVND (reference sequence). The CDR3 is 17 residues long. V was pared by 5 bases and J by 2 bases, with 21 bases between. CDR3 nucleotides: TGTGCCAGTAGTTTCTCGGGGCGACGGAAGTCTAACACTGAAGCTTTCTTT. Translated, it gives CASSFSGRRKSNTEAFF.

Worth noting for this clone: Germline and junction disagree at one end, which may indicate a read error. V and J are TRBV4-2 and TRBJ1-1; D unclear. This CDR3 region has 12 residues. CDR1 and CDR2 (germline): LGHNA, YNFKEQ. The CDR3 region is CASSQAFDEAFF. In DNA form, the CDR3 reads TGTGCTAGCAGCCAAGCGTTTGATGAAGCTTTCTTT.

The J gene is TRBJ2-6, the V gene TRBV27; D perhaps matches TRBD2 (5 bases). The length of the CDR3 is 17 residues. CDR1 and CDR2 from the germline V gene are MNHEY and SMNVEV (reference sequence). V was trimmed by 6 bases and J by 0 bases, leaving 15 bases between them. This CDR3 reads CASRPRTDSSGANVLTF. As DNA, the CDR3 is TGTGCCAGCAGGCCCAGGACGGACTCCTCTGGGGCCAACGTCCTGACTTTC.

V and J are TRBV7-8 and TRBJ2-7, with D possibly called TRBD1 or TRBD2 (5 bases each). Trimming stripped 8 bases from V and 0 bases from J, with 20 bases between. In germline, CDR1 is SGHVS, CDR2 FQNEAQ. The CDR3 consists of 16 residues. The CDR3: CASEEGRAARSYEQYF. CDR3 nucleotide sequence: TGTGCCAGCGAAGAGGGCAGGGCAGCCCGCTCCTACGAGCAGTACTTC.

This chain connects TRBV7-2 to TRBJ1-2; TRBD1 matches 9 bases. The CDR3 contains 17 residues. Looked up from germline, CDR1 is SGHTA and CDR2 is FQGNSA. V lost 2 bases, J lost 1 base, and 8 bases stayed unmatched. The CDR3 coding sequence is TGTGCCAGCAGCTTAAAGGGGGGGACAGGGATTAACTATGGCTACACCTTC. The encoded protein is CASSLKGGTGINYGYTF.

This chain uses TRBV7-2 with TRBJ2-5; D not certain. V was cut by 3 bases and J by 5 bases, with 10 bases left in between. This CDR3 spans 13 amino acids. The germline CDR1 and CDR2 sequences are SGHTA and FQGNSA. The CDR3: CASSFWVRETQYF. The CDR3 nucleotides are TGTGCCAGCAGCTTTTGGGTCCGGGAGACCCAGTACTTC.

In its sample, this clone was seen once. This chain links TRBV5-1 with TRBJ2-3; 11 bases agree with TRBD2. Germline CDR1 SGHRS, CDR2 YFSETQ. J was trimmed by 3 bases and V by 1 base; bases with no gene match: 4. There are 16 residues in the CDR3. The CDR3 loop is CASSLTSGGQTDTQYF. CDR3 bases: TGCGCCAGCAGCTTGACTAGCGGGGGACAAACAGATACGCAGTATTTT.

This clone was picked up a small number of times. This chain links TRBV7-9 with TRBJ2-1, with D hard to call. With 0 bases removed from V and 4 bases from J, the gap between germline ends came to 7 bases. Germline V gene data show CDR1 as SEHNR and CDR2 as FQNEAQ (reference sequence). The CDR3 covers 14 residues. The CDR3, as DNA: TGTGCCAGCAGCTTAGCGGTGGGTTACAATGAGCAGTTCTTC. Translation: CASSLAVGYNEQFF.

V usage is TRBV6-5 and J usage is TRBJ1-2; TRBD1 is a possible D gene (5 bases). The CDR3 has 15 residues. Germline loops: CDR1 MNHEY, CDR2 SVGAGI. The V gene lost 4 bases and the J gene lost 6 bases, with 18 bases spanning the gap. CDR3 region: CASSFLGLRKDGYTF. CDR3 in DNA: TGTGCCAGCAGTTTCTTGGGACTCCGGAAGGATGGCTACACCTTC.

The V call is TRBV7-9, the J call TRBJ2-3, with D hard to call. The CDR3 extends over 15 amino acids. V lost 4 bases and J 4 bases, leaving 15 bases between the germline ends. Germline values: CDR1 SEHNR, CDR2 FQNEAQ (reference sequence). CDR3 region: CASSSTPALADTQYF. The DNA for the CDR3 is TGTGCCAGCAGCTCGACCCCGGCCCTGGCAGATACGCAGTATTTT.

This chain connects TRBV19 to TRBJ1-1; D remains ambiguous. The V end was cut by 8 bases, the J end by 0 bases, with 10 bases between. CDR3 length: 13 residues. CDR1 LNHDA and CDR2 SQIVND come from the germline V gene (reference sequence). CDR3 nucleotide sequence: TGTGCCAGTTGCGGCAGTTTGAACACTGAAGCTTTCTTT. Translated: CASCGSLNTEAFF.

The chain links TRBV5-6 to TRBJ2-6; 10 nucleotides match TRBD1. The V gene's germline CDR1 is SGHDT and CDR2 YYEEEE. The CDR3 sequence is 17 residues long. V lost 3 bases, J lost 1 base, and 4 bases stayed unmatched. CDR3 region: CASSSGTGVSGANVLTF. CDR3 nucleotide sequence: TGTGCCAGCAGCTCCGGGACAGGGGTTTCTGGGGCCAACGTCCTGACTTTC.

The chain recombines TRBV27 with TRBJ2-6, with D perhaps TRBD1 (6 bases). The CDR3 is 18 amino acids. Germline assignment: CDR1 MNHEY and CDR2 SMNVEV (reference sequence). V lost 1 base and J lost 1, with 14 bases in between. The CDR3 sequence is CASSLYQGWASGANVLTF. The CDR3 region has the DNA TGTGCCAGCAGTTTATATCAGGGGTGGGCATCTGGGGCCAACGTCCTGACTTTC.

The J gene is TRBJ1-1, the V gene TRBV6-5, with 8 bases lining up with TRBD1. After removal of 8 bases from V and 6 bases from J, the junction contained 8 bases not matched to a gene. The CDR3 loop spans 13 amino acids. CDR1 and CDR2 (germline): MNHEY, SVGAGI. The DNA for the CDR3 is TGTGCCAGCCGGGGACAGGTTTTCGCTGAAGCTTTCTTT. It is translated as CASRGQVFAEAFF.

The chain has TRBV7-9 and TRBJ2-3; TRBD2 matches at 9 bases. The V gene's germline CDR1 is SEHNR and CDR2 FQNEAQ (reference sequence). J was trimmed by 3 bases and V by 5 bases; bases with no gene match: 12. This CDR3 comprises 17 residues. The CDR3, as DNA: TGTGCCAGCAGCCAGTTTGACGCTAGCGGGGAGACAGATACGCAGTATTTT. It translates to CASSQFDASGETDTQYF. The whole variable domain, remainder taken from reference TRBV7-9 and TRBJ2-3, is DTGVSQNPRHKITKRGQNVTFRCDPISEHNRLYWYRQTLGQGPEFLTYFQNEAQLEKSRLLSDRFSAERPKGSFSTLEIQRTEQGDSAMYLCASSQFDASGETDTQYFGPGTRLTVL.

V is TRBV30 and J is TRBJ2-1; the D gene is possibly TRBD2 (6 bases). V shed 4 bases and J shed 1 base, with 11 bases lying between them. The CDR3 covers 14 residues. Germline CDR1 and CDR2: GTSNPN and SVGIG (reference sequence). CDR3 sequence: CAWTLRGSYNEQFF. The CDR3, as DNA: TGTGCCTGGACCCTACGGGGGTCCTACAATGAGCAGTTCTTC.

Turning to this clone: At one end the junction does not follow the germline gene, possibly because of a read error. The V and J genes are TRBV5-1 and TRBJ1-2; 9 bases fit TRBD1. There are 14 residues in the CDR3. CDR1 is SGHRS and CDR2 is YFSETQ in the germline V gene. The DNA for the CDR3 is TGCACCAGCAGCTTCGGACAGGGGAACTATGGCTACACCTTC. Protein: CTSSFGQGNYGYTF.

The chain links TRBV19 to TRBJ2-1; D is unclear. The germline V gene encodes CDR1 LNHDA and CDR2 SQIVND (reference sequence). V was shortened by 8 bases and J by 15 bases, with 8 bases between the two germline ends. There are 8 residues in the CDR3. CDR3 sequence reads: CASLIPFF. The CDR3 nucleotides read TGTGCCAGTCTAATCCCGTTCTTC.

About this clone: As the CDR3 is not closed by the conserved phenylalanine or tryptophan, this likely results from a read error. The chain uses TRBV6-5 and TRBJ1-3; D gene uncertain. This CDR3 has 16 amino acids. CDR1 is MNHEY and CDR2 is SVGAGI in the germline V gene. V gave up 2 bases and J gave up 0 bases, with 11 bases separating them. The CDR3 spells CASSYRGHFSGNTIYV. The CDR3 coding sequence is TGTGCCAGCAGTTACAGAGGGCACTTCTCTGGAAACACCATATATGTT.

The chain joins TRBV7-3 to TRBJ2-3; the D gene is possibly TRBD2 (6 bases). Trimming shortened V by 0 bases and J by 0 bases, and 10 bases separated the two germline ends. Germline CDR1 and CDR2: SGHTA and FQGTGA. The CDR3 has 16 residues. The CDR3 protein is CASSLTGGTSTDTQYF. The CDR3 nucleotides read TGTGCCAGCAGCTTAACTGGGGGGACTAGCACAGATACGCAGTATTTT.

The V gene is TRBV27, the J gene TRBJ2-2; no reliable D call. CDR3 length: 11 residues. CDR1 is MNHEY and CDR2 is SMNVEV in the germline V gene (reference sequence). Between the trimmed V and J ends, which lost 4 bases and 4 bases, there was a span of 1 base. CDR3 sequence: CASSSTGELFF. The CDR3 coding sequence is TGTGCCAGCAGTTCCACCGGGGAGCTGTTTTTT.

For this clone: The missing conserved phenylalanine or tryptophan at the end of this CDR3 makes a read error likely. V and J are TRBV7-9 and TRBJ1-3, with D unclear. Germline V CDR1 and CDR2: SEHNR, FQNEAQ (reference sequence). V was trimmed by 3 bases and J by 1 base, leaving 7 bases between them. The CDR3 loop spans 14 amino acids. This CDR3 reads CASSLEVSGNTIYV. The CDR3 nucleotides are TGTGCCAGCAGCTTGGAAGTTTCTGGAAACACCATATATGTT.

This rearrangement joins TRBV5-6 to TRBJ2-3; TRBD1 might be the D (6 bases). V shed 0 bases and J shed 6 bases, with 20 bases lying between them. The CDR3 spans 17 residues. Germline values: CDR1 SGHDT, CDR2 YYEEEE. CDR3 in DNA: TGTGCCAGCAGCTTGGTGCCCGGACAGTCCCTCGGGGATACGCAGTATTTT. Translation gives CASSLVPGQSLGDTQYF.